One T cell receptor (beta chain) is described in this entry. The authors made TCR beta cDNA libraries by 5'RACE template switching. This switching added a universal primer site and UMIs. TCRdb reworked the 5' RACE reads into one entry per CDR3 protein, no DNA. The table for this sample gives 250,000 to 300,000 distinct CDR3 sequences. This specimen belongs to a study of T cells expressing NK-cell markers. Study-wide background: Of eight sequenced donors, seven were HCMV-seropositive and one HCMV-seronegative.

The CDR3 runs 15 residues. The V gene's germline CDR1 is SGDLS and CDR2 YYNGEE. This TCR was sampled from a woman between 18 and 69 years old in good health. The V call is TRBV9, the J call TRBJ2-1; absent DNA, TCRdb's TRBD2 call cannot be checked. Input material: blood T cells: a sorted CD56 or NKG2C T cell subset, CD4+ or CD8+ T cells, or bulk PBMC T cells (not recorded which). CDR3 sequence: CASSDRGTTYNEQFF.